The 32 T cell receptor beta chains given below trace back to one sample, sequenced in a study of OX40 agonist ivuxolimab in advanced cancers. TCRdb keeps only in-frame clones here, not all; method: immunoSEQ multiplex PCR. The table has about 40,000 clones, about 87% seen once. The starting material was CD4+ or CD8+ T cells sorted from blood, obtained in a trial of the OX40 agonist ivuxolimab. The receptors were sampled from an adult with an advanced solid tumor such as melanoma, head and neck, liver or kidney cancer.

V and J are TRBV9 and TRBJ2-2; 11 bases are shared with TRBD2. CDR1 and CDR2 from the germline V gene are SGDLS and YYNGEE. This CDR3 has 18 residues. J lost 5 bases, V lost 0 bases, and 9 bases had no gene match. CDR3 sequence (DNA): TGTGCCAGCAGCGTAGTAGGACTAGCGGGCGTACCGACCGGGGAGCTGTTTTTT. The encoded protein is CASSVVGLAGVPTGELFF.

The DNA of the CDR3 is TGTGCCAGCAGCCAAGAGGGCGGGAGGTTCAACGAGCAGTACTTC. It yields the protein CASSQEGGRFNEQYF. The chain joins TRBV4-2 to TRBJ2-7; 8 bases map to TRBD2. Per germline, CDR1 LGHNA and CDR2 YNFKEQ. This CDR3 has 15 residues. Trimming cost V 0 bases and J 5 bases; bases outside gene matches: 6.

This chain joins TRBV9 and TRBJ2-7; D is possibly TRBD1 or TRBD2 (5 bases each). The CDR3 extends over 11 amino acids. The germline V and J ends were trimmed by 3 bases and 5 bases, with 6 bases remaining between them. Germline V CDR1 and CDR2: SGDLS, YYNGEE. CDR3 nucleotide sequence: TGTGCCAGCAGCGGGGGGAACGAGCAGTACTTC. It encodes CASSGGNEQYF.

This clone was seen only a few times. The chain has TRBV2 and TRBJ2-5, with 10 bases fitting TRBD1. CDR3 size: 15 residues. V was pared by 5 bases and J by 2 bases, with 5 bases of the junction left unmatched. In germline, CDR1 is SNHLY, CDR2 FYNNEI. CDR3 bases: TGTGCCAGCAGTAAAGGACAGGGGGGACAAGAGACCCAGTACTTC. It is translated as CASSKGQGGQETQYF. Using reference TRBV2 and TRBJ2-5 for the parts outside the CDR3, the full variable domain is EPEVTQTPSHQVTQMGQEVILRCVPISNHLYFYWYRQILGQKVEFLVSFYNNEISEKSEIFDDQFSVERPDGSNFTLKIRSTKLEDSAMYFCASSKGQGGQETQYFGPGTRLLVL.

The chain links TRBV27 to TRBJ2-7; 9 nucleotides align to TRBD2. CDR1 is MNHEY, CDR2 SMNVEV, per germline (reference sequence). This CDR3 comprises 15 residues. The J segment lost 5 bases and the V segment lost 3 bases, leaving 8 bases of the junction unmatched. CDR3 sequence reads: CASSFGSGSVNEQYF. DNA for the CDR3: TGTGCCAGCAGTTTCGGTAGCGGGAGCGTCAACGAGCAGTACTTC.

V usage is TRBV7-9 and J usage is TRBJ2-2; 12 bases fit TRBD2. J gave up 0 bases and V 6 bases, and 5 bases lay outside the gene matches. CDR1 is SEHNR, CDR2 FQNEAQ, per germline (reference sequence). The CDR3 is made up of 17 amino acids. The CDR3 coding sequence is TGTGCCAGCAGAAACGGACTAGCGGGATCGAACACCGGGGAGCTGTTTTTT. Translating it yields CASRNGLAGSNTGELFF.

The chain uses TRBV10-2 and TRBJ1-5, with TRBD1 matching 7 bases. This CDR3 comprises 12 residues. After removal of 8 bases from V and 4 bases from J, the junction contained 2 bases not matched to a gene. Germline assignment: CDR1 WSHSY and CDR2 SAAADI. The CDR3 DNA reads as TGCGCCAGCGGGACAGTAAATCAGCCCCAGCATTTT. Its protein is CASGTVNQPQHF.

The rearrangement links TRBV11-2 to TRBJ2-2; the D is unclear. Trimming pared 1 base from V and 3 bases from J, leaving 6 bases between. CDR1 SGHAT and CDR2 FQNNGV come from the germline V gene. The CDR3 is 14 amino acids. CDR3 sequence: CASSLGPYTGELFF. The DNA for the CDR3 is TGTGCCAGCAGCTTAGGACCCTACACCGGGGAGCTGTTTTTT.

V usage is TRBV21-1 and J usage is TRBJ1-1. TRBV21-1 is recorded as a pseudogene. The CDR3 is 15 residues long. CDR3 residues: CASSCGYTIRTEAFF. The CDR3 coding sequence is TGTGCCAGCAGTTGTGGCTACACAATTCGCACTGAAGCTTTCTTT.

This chain links TRBV30 with TRBJ2-7; TRBD2 is a possible D gene (6 bases). Trimming stripped 3 bases from V and 0 bases from J, with 9 bases between. The CDR3 covers 13 residues. CDR1 and CDR2 from the germline V gene are GTSNPN and SVGIG (reference sequence). CDR3 loop: CAWSLSGSYEQYF. The CDR3 DNA reads TGTGCCTGGAGCCTTAGCGGCTCCTACGAGCAGTACTTC.

The V call is TRBV27, the J call TRBJ2-3; D may correspond to TRBD1 or TRBD2 (6 bases each). The CDR3 totals 16 residues. CDR1 and CDR2 from the germline V gene are MNHEY and SMNVEV (reference sequence). V was pared by 6 bases and J by 3 bases, with 19 bases between. The CDR3: CASRVGGGTRTDTQYF. CDR3 coding DNA: TGTGCCAGCAGGGTAGGTGGCGGGACAAGGACAGATACGCAGTATTTT.

V is TRBV15 and J is TRBJ2-7, with 12 positions matching TRBD2. J gave up 4 bases and V 1 base, and 8 bases lay outside the gene matches. The germline gives CDR1 LNHNV, CDR2 YYDKDF (reference sequence). This CDR3 has 17 amino acids. CDR3 sequence (DNA): TGTGCCACCAGCAGAGGAGGTGTCGGGACTAGCGGGTACGAGCAGTACTTC. Translating it yields CATSRGGVGTSGYEQYF.

V gene TRBV23-1 combines with J gene TRBJ1-2; D is unclear. TRBV23-1 is an ORF, and what it does is uncertain. With 6 bases removed from V and 3 bases from J, the gap between germline ends came to 14 bases. CDR3 size: 14 residues. CDR3 nucleotide sequence: TGCGCCAGCAGGCTTCACGAGGAGGACTATGGCTACACCTTC. Its translation: CASRLHEEDYGYTF.

The chain combines TRBV9 with TRBJ1-1, with D possibly matching TRBD1 (6 bases). The germline V gene has CDR1 SGDLS and CDR2 YYNGEE. The CDR3 length is 14 residues. The V end lost 4 bases, the J end lost 5 bases, and 15 bases lay between the germline ends. The CDR3 DNA sequence: TGTGCCAGCAGCCCAGGAGGGGGTAGGACTGAAGCTTTCTTT. Its translation is CASSPGGGRTEAFF.

The rearrangement links TRBV7-9 to TRBJ2-7, with TRBD2 matching 7 bases. The junction had 7 bases not matched to a gene; V was cut back by 5 bases and J by 3 bases. This CDR3 is built from 14 residues. CDR1 SEHNR and CDR2 FQNEAQ come from the germline V gene (reference sequence). CDR3 protein: CASSHIGTNYEQYF. The CDR3 DNA reads as TGTGCCAGCAGCCATATCGGGACTAACTACGAGCAGTACTTC.

The chain's CDR3 is CASSLSWAKQETQYF. Written as DNA, the CDR3 is TGTGCCAGCAGTTTATCGTGGGCCAAACAAGAGACCCAGTACTTC. This sequence joins TRBV27 and TRBJ2-5; D gene unclear. Per the germline V gene, CDR1 is MNHEY and CDR2 is SMNVEV (reference sequence). V shed 0 bases and J shed 2 bases, with 10 bases lying between them. CDR3 length: 15 amino acids.

The chain is built from TRBV7-9 and TRBJ1-1; D is undetermined. The CDR3 runs to 12 residues. V was cut by 6 bases and J by 0 bases, with 5 bases left in between. Looked up from germline, CDR1 is SEHNR and CDR2 is FQNEAQ (reference sequence). The CDR3 DNA reads as TGTGCCAGCAGAGACATGAACACTGAAGCTTTCTTT. Amino acid sequence: CASRDMNTEAFF.

The chain couples TRBV30 to TRBJ2-7; TRBD1 matches 7 bases. Per germline, CDR1 GTSNPN and CDR2 SVGIG (reference sequence). The junction had 5 bases not matched to a gene; V was cut back by 2 bases and J by 7 bases. The CDR3 is 12 residues long. The CDR3 here is CAWSLQGWEQYF. The CDR3 nucleotides read TGTGCCTGGAGTCTACAGGGGTGGGAGCAGTACTTC.

The chain uses TRBV9 and TRBJ2-3; TRBD2 aligns across 9 bases. The J segment lost 4 bases and the V segment lost 0 bases, leaving 6 bases of the junction unmatched. The CDR3 length is 16 residues. Germline CDR1 and CDR2: SGDLS and YYNGEE. The CDR3 nucleotides read TGTGCCAGCAGCGTAGGTGGTAGCGGGAGCCCAGATACGCAGTATTTT. Residues: CASSVGGSGSPDTQYF.

The chain carries TRBV9 and TRBJ2-1, with a possible D match to TRBD1 (6 bases). The CDR3 covers 11 residues. V was pared by 10 bases and J by 8 bases, with 13 bases between. CDR1 SGDLS and CDR2 YYNGEE come from the germline V gene. Here the CDR3 reads CAGRGGDEQFF. The CDR3 DNA reads as TGTGCCGGCCGAGGGGGAGATGAGCAGTTCTTC.

This chain links TRBV9 with TRBJ1-4; TRBD1 agrees at 7 bases. The CDR3 loop spans 15 amino acids. Germline CDR1 SGDLS, CDR2 YYNGEE. V shed 3 bases and J 0 bases; nucleotides not matched to a gene: 2. The CDR3 sequence: CASSAGTATNEKLFF. CDR3 bases: TGTGCCAGCAGCGCCGGGACAGCAACTAATGAAAAACTGTTTTTT.

The genes are TRBV7-3 and TRBJ2-1; D may be TRBD2 (6 bases). Germline V gene lookup returns CDR1 SGHTA and CDR2 FQGTGA. Trimming took off 5 bases at V and 6 bases at J, with 23 bases between the two ends. The CDR3 covers 17 residues. CDR3 sequence (DNA): TGTGCCAGCAGCCAAGGGTTGGCTAGCGTTCCAGTCAATGAGCAGTTCTTC. This encodes CASSQGLASVPVNEQFF.

The chain is built from TRBV19 and TRBJ2-1; 8 bases are a match to TRBD2. Germline V lookup: CDR1 LNHDA, CDR2 SQIVND (reference sequence). The CDR3 extends over 16 amino acids. Trimming cost V 0 bases and J 7 bases; bases outside gene matches: 8. The CDR3 DNA reads as TGTGCCAGTAGTATAGAGTTAGCGGGAAGTCTTAATGAGCAGTTCTTC. This translates into CASSIELAGSLNEQFF.

This clone showed up just a few times. The chain links TRBV7-9 to TRBJ2-7; TRBD2 agrees at 9 bases. Per germline, CDR1 SEHNR and CDR2 FQNEAQ (reference sequence). After removal of 5 bases from V and 0 bases from J, the junction contained 8 bases not matched to a gene. The CDR3 is made up of 16 amino acids. The CDR3 reads CASSPASGESSYEQYF. CDR3 sequence (DNA): TGTGCCAGCAGCCCCGCTAGCGGGGAAAGCTCCTACGAGCAGTACTTC. Filled out from reference TRBV7-9 and TRBJ2-7, the complete variable domain reads DTGVSQNPRHKITKRGQNVTFRCDPISEHNRLYWYRQTLGQGPEFLTYFQNEAQLEKSRLLSDRFSAERPKGSFSTLEIQRTEQGDSAMYLCASSPASGESSYEQYFGPGTRLTVT.

The V gene is TRBV6-8, the J gene TRBJ1-1; D might be TRBD1 (6 bases). Trimming shortened V by 4 bases and J by 7 bases, and 7 bases separated the two germline ends. Germline assignment: CDR1 MNHGY and CDR2 SAAAGT. This CDR3 is 11 amino acids long. The CDR3 nucleotides are TGTGCCAGCAGTTTACAGGGTGAAGCTTTCTTT. It codes for CASSLQGEAFF.

The chain carries TRBV19 and TRBJ2-3; 9 nucleotides match TRBD2. The trim removed 4 bases at V and 2 bases at J, leaving 4 bases unmatched. In germline, CDR1 is LNHDA, CDR2 SQIVND (reference sequence). The CDR3 consists of 15 residues. The CDR3 sequence is CASSTLAGYTDTQYF. The CDR3 DNA is TGTGCCAGTAGTACCCTAGCGGGGTACACAGATACGCAGTATTTT.

The CDR3 coding sequence is TGTGCCAGCACCGCCGGGACAGGCCACTCCTACGAGCAGTACTTC. Translation gives CASTAGTGHSYEQYF. The rearrangement joins TRBV7-9 to TRBJ2-7; the match to TRBD1 covers 8 bases. Germline CDR1 SEHNR, CDR2 FQNEAQ (reference sequence). Trimming at V came to 7 bases and at J to 0 bases, leaving 8 bases not matched to a gene. The CDR3 sequence is 15 residues long.

This CDR3 reads CASSLVDEQYF. The DNA of the CDR3 is TGTGCCAGCAGTTTAGTGGACGAGCAGTACTTC. This chain links TRBV28 with TRBJ2-7, with unresolved D. The germline CDR1 and CDR2 sequences are MDHEN and SYDVKM. With 2 bases removed from V and 5 bases from J, the gap between germline ends came to 4 bases. CDR3 length equals 11 residues.

This chain connects TRBV6-1 to TRBJ1-3; TRBD1 might be the D (6 bases). The germline V gene has CDR1 MNHNS and CDR2 SASEGT. CDR3 length: 14 residues. V was clipped by 6 bases and J by 3 bases, with 12 bases between them. The CDR3 loop reads CASRRGVGGNTIYF. CDR3 sequence (DNA): TGTGCCAGCAGAAGGGGGGTCGGTGGAAACACCATATATTTT.

The chain links TRBV7-9 to TRBJ2-2; D could derive from TRBD1 or TRBD2 (6 bases each). The V gene's germline CDR1 is SEHNR and CDR2 FQNEAQ (reference sequence). Trimming shortened V by 5 bases and J by 4 bases, and 17 bases separated the two germline ends. This CDR3 comprises 16 residues. The chain's CDR3 is CASSPFGGPGTGELFF. For the CDR3, the DNA is TGTGCCAGCAGCCCCTTTGGGGGGCCGGGCACCGGGGAGCTGTTTTTT.

J is TRBJ1-4 and V is TRBV19; D is undetermined. The CDR3 covers 15 residues. Between the trimmed V and J ends, which lost 3 bases and 2 bases, there was a span of 10 bases. CDR1 and CDR2 from the germline V gene are LNHDA and SQIVND (reference sequence). The CDR3 bases are TGTGCCAGTAGTATGATGGTTCTGACTAATGAAAAACTGTTTTTT. Protein product: CASSMMVLTNEKLFF.

The CDR3 region is CASTPWAAGANVLTF. Written as DNA, the CDR3 is TGTGCCAGCACCCCTTGGGCGGCTGGGGCCAACGTCCTGACTTTC. V and J are TRBV2 and TRBJ2-6; D is unclear. Germline CDR1 and CDR2: SNHLY and FYNNEI. V shed 7 bases and J shed 2 bases, with 12 bases lying between them. The CDR3 is 15 amino acids. Full variable domain (rest looked up from reference TRBV2 and TRBJ2-6): EPEVTQTPSHQVTQMGQEVILRCVPISNHLYFYWYRQILGQKVEFLVSFYNNEISEKSEIFDDQFSVERPDGSNFTLKIRSTKLEDSAMYFCASTPWAAGANVLTFGAGSRLTVL.